A single sample gave rise to the 30 T cell receptor beta chains below, sequenced in a study of OX40 agonist ivuxolimab in advanced cancers. Assay used: immunoSEQ multiplex PCR; TCRdb lists only in-frame clones, some missing. This sample has fewer than 75,000 clones, with 85% to 90% found just once. This sample comprised CD4+ or CD8+ T cells sorted from blood, obtained in a trial of the OX40 agonist ivuxolimab. The receptors here all came from an adult with an advanced solid tumor such as melanoma, head and neck, liver or kidney cancer.

The chain carries TRBV29-1 and TRBJ2-7; TRBD1 or TRBD2 may be the D gene (5 bases each). Trimming pared 4 bases from V and 5 bases from J, leaving 18 bases between. CDR1 is SQVTM and CDR2 is ANQGSEA in the germline V gene. This CDR3 has 14 amino acids. DNA of the CDR3: TGCAGCGTTGCTGAGCCGGGACGTCGGGACGAGCAGTACTTC. This gives the protein CSVAEPGRRDEQYF.

This clone has only one observation. The CDR3 spells CASSPTVSWYGYTF. DNA for the CDR3: TGTGCCAGCAGCCCGACCGTTAGTTGGTATGGCTACACCTTC. The gene calls are TRBV7-8 and TRBJ1-2; D unresolved. The germline V gene has CDR1 SGHVS and CDR2 FQNEAQ. Trimming took off 5 bases at V and 5 bases at J, with 15 bases between the two ends. The CDR3 length is 14 residues.

The V and J genes are TRBV7-3 and TRBJ2-2; TRBD2 agrees at 9 bases. This CDR3 spans 16 amino acids. Trimming took 0 bases from V and 6 from J; bases not matched to a gene: 5. Germline CDR1 reads SGHTA; CDR2 reads FQGTGA. CDR3 bases: TGTGCCAGCAGCTTAACTGGCGGGAGGGTGTCCGGGGAGCTGTTTTTT. It specifies CASSLTGGRVSGELFF.

This chain joins TRBV4-1 and TRBJ1-2; D is ambiguous. The CDR3 runs 14 residues. Germline V lookup: CDR1 MGHRA, CDR2 YSYEKL. V lost 1 base and J lost 1, with 7 bases in between. CDR3 region: CASSQGGNNYGYTF. CDR3 DNA sequence: TGCGCCAGCAGCCAAGGAGGAAATAACTATGGCTACACCTTC.

The chain links TRBV7-9 to TRBJ2-2; 7 positions match TRBD1. V lost 0 bases, J lost 7 bases, and 2 bases stayed unmatched. This CDR3 is 14 amino acids long. Germline values: CDR1 SEHNR, CDR2 FQNEAQ (reference sequence). The CDR3 nucleotides are TGTGCCAGCAGCTTAGCAGGGGGCGGCGGGGAGCTGTTTTTT. It specifies CASSLAGGGGELFF.

This clone was seen a handful of times. The gene calls are TRBV27 and TRBJ1-1; D gene unclear. Germline CDR1 MNHEY, CDR2 SMNVEV (reference sequence). This CDR3 has 11 residues. V shed 3 bases and J shed 11 bases, with 10 bases lying between them. CDR3 residues: CASSFGNRAFF. The CDR3 bases are TGTGCCAGCAGTTTCGGGAATAGGGCTTTCTTT.

The chain links TRBV15 to TRBJ2-6; D is possibly TRBD2 (6 bases). Deletions cut 3 bases from V and 0 bases from J, with 24 bases between. The length of the CDR3 is 21 residues. CDR1 and CDR2 (germline): LNHNV, YYDKDF (reference sequence). Here the CDR3 reads CATSSALRTKRDSSGANVLTF. CDR3 nucleotide sequence: TGTGCCACCAGCAGCGCCTTACGGACCAAAAGGGACTCCTCTGGGGCCAACGTCCTGACTTTC.

The rearrangement uses TRBV2 and TRBJ2-7; D gene uncertain. CDR1 SNHLY and CDR2 FYNNEI come from the germline V gene. V was clipped by 3 bases and J by 2 bases, with 2 bases between them. The CDR3 extends over 11 amino acids. The CDR3 region is CASSDPYEQYF. The CDR3 DNA reads TGTGCCAGCAGTGACCCCTACGAGCAGTACTTC.

The gene calls are TRBV6-5 and TRBJ2-7; 8 positions match TRBD2. The CDR3 has 15 residues. J was trimmed by 3 bases and V by 6 bases; bases with no gene match: 10. Germline loops: CDR1 MNHEY, CDR2 SVGAGI. The CDR3 DNA follows: TGTGCCAGCAGGGGATGGGCGGGGGGCCTCTACGAGCAGTACTTC. Protein: CASRGWAGGLYEQYF.

This sequence joins TRBV27 and TRBJ1-5; D is possibly TRBD1 (5 bases). In germline, CDR1 is MNHEY, CDR2 SMNVEV (reference sequence). The CDR3 is made up of 13 amino acids. V lost 8 bases to trimming and J lost 0 bases, with 8 bases between them. As DNA, the CDR3 is TGTGCCAGCCTGACAGATAGCAATCAGCCCCAGCATTTT. Amino acid sequence: CASLTDSNQPQHF.

The chain recombines TRBV4-3 with TRBJ1-5; D is unclear. The CDR3 covers 15 residues. CDR1 and CDR2 (germline): LGHNA, YSLEER. V lost 2 bases, J lost 6 bases, and 14 bases lay in between. The chain's CDR3 is CASSQNWREGQPQHF. Here the CDR3 DNA reads TGCGCCAGCAGCCAAAATTGGAGGGAGGGTCAGCCCCAGCATTTT.

This clone came up once. The CDR3 ends on some other residue instead of the conserved phenylalanine or tryptophan, so this is likely a read error. The DNA is omitted, as the CDR3 cannot be located on it reliably, and the CDR3 follows TCRdb's listing. The chain joins TRBV3-1 (or the pseudogene TRBV3-2) to TRBJ2-3; the D call in the table, TRBD2, was not verified against the DNA. Germline V lookup: CDR1 LGHDT, CDR2 YNNKEL (reference sequence). The CDR3 is 9 residues long, counting both termini. The CDR3 region is CASSPPSGR.

This chain uses TRBV19 with TRBJ2-2, with 13 nucleotides matching TRBD2. The V gene's germline CDR1 is LNHDA and CDR2 SQIVND (reference sequence). V lost 1 base, J lost 0 bases, and 5 bases stayed unmatched. The CDR3 contains 19 residues. The CDR3 protein is CASSIAPGLAGPNTGELFF. DNA for the CDR3: TGTGCCAGTAGTATAGCCCCGGGACTAGCGGGACCGAACACCGGGGAGCTGTTTTTT.

The chain links TRBV6-5 to TRBJ2-7; TRBD1 or TRBD2 may be the D gene (6 bases each). Trimming pared 5 bases from V and 5 bases from J, leaving 19 bases between. The CDR3 loop spans 15 amino acids. Germline loops: CDR1 MNHEY, CDR2 SVGAGI. The CDR3 DNA reads as TGTGCCAGCAGTAGGGGATTGGGGGGCACCGACGAGCAGTACTTC. Translating gives CASSRGLGGTDEQYF.

The chain joins TRBV4-3 to TRBJ2-7; D may be TRBD2 (6 bases). This CDR3 is 15 amino acids long. Germline V lookup: CDR1 LGHNA, CDR2 YSLEER. V was cut by 1 base and J by 2 bases, with 12 bases left in between. The CDR3 DNA reads TGCGCCAGCAGCCAAGGTCGGACTATGGCCTACGAGCAGTACTTC. This translates into CASSQGRTMAYEQYF.

This chain joins TRBV28 and TRBJ1-5; a possible D gene is TRBD1 (6 bases). Germline values: CDR1 MDHEN, CDR2 SYDVKM. V lost 6 bases and J lost 2, with 11 bases in between. The CDR3 is 14 residues long. Here the CDR3 reads CASSLGGGNQPQHF. For the CDR3, the DNA is TGTGCCAGCAGCCTAGGGGGGGGCAATCAGCCCCAGCATTTT.

The count of this clone is one. V usage is TRBV30 and J usage is TRBJ1-2, with 7 bases that match TRBD1. The CDR3 is 17 residues long. In germline, CDR1 is GTSNPN, CDR2 SVGIG (reference sequence). J gave up 0 bases and V 3 bases, and 13 bases lay outside the gene matches. The CDR3 protein is CAWSYSGQVLANYGYTF. The CDR3 DNA reads as TGTGCCTGGAGCTATTCAGGACAGGTACTAGCTAACTATGGCTACACCTTC.

This clone came up once. V is TRBV7-2 and J is TRBJ1-1; weak D call: TRBD1 (5 bases). Between the trimmed V and J ends, which lost 5 bases and 3 bases, there was a span of 13 bases. CDR1 is SGHTA and CDR2 is FQGNSA in the germline V gene. The CDR3 totals 14 residues. The CDR3 protein is CASSRTNRDTEAFF. The CDR3 DNA is TGTGCCAGCAGCCGGACAAATCGCGACACTGAAGCTTTCTTT.

This chain connects TRBV4-2 to TRBJ1-6; the D gene is possibly TRBD1 (5 bases). This CDR3 contains 16 residues. Looked up from germline, CDR1 is LGHNA and CDR2 is YNFKEQ. The V and J ends lost 5 bases and 9 bases respectively, with 20 bases between them. Here the CDR3 DNA reads TGTGCCAGCAGCTTAATAAGGGGCGAAGGACCTTCACCCCTCCACTTT. It codes for CASSLIRGEGPSPLHF.

This chain links TRBV19 with TRBJ1-6; 7 bases line up with TRBD1. CDR3 length: 14 amino acids. V dropped 3 bases and J dropped 10; count of bases not matched to a gene: 6. CDR1 is LNHDA, CDR2 SQIVND, per germline (reference sequence). CDR3 in DNA: TGTGCCAGTAGTATGTTCTCAGGGGGGTCACCCCTCCACTTT. The encoded protein is CASSMFSGGSPLHF.

The V call is TRBV15, the J call TRBJ2-4; D might be TRBD1 (6 bases). Germline CDR1 reads LNHNV; CDR2 reads YYDKDF (reference sequence). Trimming shortened V by 3 bases and J by 13 bases, and 13 bases separated the two germline ends. This CDR3 comprises 12 residues. The CDR3 region is CATSRGRGIQYF. CDR3 coding DNA: TGTGCCACCAGCAGGGGTAGGGGGATCCAGTACTTC.

The V gene is TRBV15, the J gene TRBJ2-2, with 14 bases aligning to TRBD2. Trimming took 6 bases from V and 4 from J; bases not matched to a gene: 7. Germline V gene lookup returns CDR1 LNHNV and CDR2 YYDKDF (reference sequence). This CDR3 has 17 amino acids. In nucleotides, the CDR3 is TGTGCCACCAGGCAGACCGGACTAGCGGGGGGCACCGGGGAGCTGTTTTTT. This sequence encodes CATRQTGLAGGTGELFF.

This chain joins TRBV27 and TRBJ1-4; TRBD1 agrees at 10 bases. This CDR3 contains 17 residues. Germline V CDR1 and CDR2: MNHEY, SMNVEV (reference sequence). V lost 5 bases and J lost 0; bases outside the gene matches: 6. The CDR3 region has the DNA TGTGCCAGCAGTCCCCGGGACAGGGGTGCAACTAATGAAAAACTGTTTTTT. As protein: CASSPRDRGATNEKLFF.

The gene calls are TRBV9 and TRBJ1-1; D is undetermined. Germline CDR1 reads SGDLS; CDR2 reads YYNGEE. V lost 1 base, J lost 3 bases, and 7 bases lay in between. The CDR3 sequence is 13 residues long. DNA of the CDR3: TGTGCCAGCAGCGTATCAATGGACACTGAAGCTTTCTTT. Translated: CASSVSMDTEAFF.

The rearrangement links TRBV5-1 to TRBJ2-3, with a weak D call TRBD2 (5 bases). With 0 bases removed from V and 3 bases from J, the gap between germline ends came to 11 bases. CDR1 is SGHRS, CDR2 YFSETQ, per germline. The CDR3 consists of 15 residues. The CDR3 DNA is TGCGCCAGCAGCTTGGGGCTAGCAGAAACAGATACGCAGTATTTT. This translates into CASSLGLAETDTQYF.

The V and J genes are TRBV7-9 and TRBJ2-5; D not certain. TRBJ2-7 matches the DNA end more closely, so the J call is doubtful. CDR1 is SEHNR and CDR2 is FQNEAQ in the germline V gene (reference sequence). The CDR3 runs to 13 residues. The CDR3 region is CASSLGTTYEQYF. CDR3 DNA sequence: TGTGCCAGCAGCTTAGGCACGACCTACGAGCAGTACTTC.

This chain joins TRBV9 and TRBJ2-2; D call uncertain. V lost 0 bases, J lost 10 bases, and 16 bases lay in between. This CDR3 spans 15 amino acids. Germline-derived CDR1 and CDR2 are SGDLS and YYNGEE. CDR3 residues: CASSVAGGGFEELFF. The CDR3 bases are TGTGCCAGCAGCGTAGCGGGCGGCGGCTTTGAGGAGCTGTTTTTT.

This clone was counted a single time. Compared with germline, one end of the junction differs, possibly owing to a read error. This chain connects TRBV7-7 to TRBJ2-3; 9 bases fit TRBD1. Germline V gene sequence: CDR1 SSHAT, CDR2 FNYEAQ (reference sequence). The CDR3 consists of 15 residues. CDR3 sequence (DNA): TGTGCTAGCAGCCCTGGACAGGGGATGCCAGATACGCAGTATTTT. Protein sequence: CASSPGQGMPDTQYF.

The chain employs TRBV11-3 and TRBJ2-1; 9 bases are shared with TRBD2. CDR3 length equals 16 residues. The V gene end was trimmed by 4 bases and the J gene end by 8 bases; junction bases not matched to a gene: 12. CDR1 is SGHNT, CDR2 YENEEA, per germline. The CDR3 here is CASSSSVAGVRDEQFF. The DNA for the CDR3 is TGTGCCAGCAGCTCCTCAGTAGCGGGGGTACGGGATGAGCAGTTCTTC.

The rearrangement uses TRBV25-1 and TRBJ2-5; a weak D match, TRBD1 (6 bases). The CDR3 runs 15 residues. The germline gives CDR1 MGHDK, CDR2 SYGVNS. With 2 bases removed from V and 9 bases from J, the gap between germline ends came to 19 bases. The CDR3 region has the DNA TGTGCCAGCAGTGAAAACCATCATGCCAGGGGAGCCCAGTACTTC. It translates to CASSENHHARGAQYF.